The rows below give T cell receptor beta chains drawn from one sample of a study of blood T cell repertoires in COVID-19. Data came from immunoSEQ multiplex PCR; TCRdb stores just in-frame clones and leaves some out. The table shows about 71,000 clones, with about three quarters occurring only once. The source material was peripheral blood. The receptors stem from an elderly woman with active or convalescent COVID-19. The CDR3 runs from the conserved cysteine through the conserved F or W. The D gene is left open where the match is weak. Not all rows give a size; the values are once, few, many and, for expanded clones, a class.

clone_size: few
j_call: TRBJ1-1
d_call: TRBD1
v_call: TRBV7-2
cdr3_nt: TGTGCCAGCAGCTTAGGACAGGGGGCGAGGAACACTGAAGCTTTCTTT
cdr3_aa: CASSLGQGARNTEAFF

clone_size: NA
j_call: TRBJ1-2
d_call: NA
v_call: TRBV5-1
cdr3_nt: TGCGCCAGCAGCTTGCCGAAGGGGGGGCAGGACTATGGCTACACCTTC
cdr3_aa: CASSLPKGGQDYGYTF

clone_size: NA
j_call: TRBJ2-1
d_call: TRBD1
v_call: TRBV5-6
cdr3_nt: TGTGCCAGCAGCCGTAATACAGGGGGCGCGATTAATGAGCAGTTCTTC
cdr3_aa: CASSRNTGGAINEQFF

clone_size: NA
j_call: TRBJ2-7
d_call: NA
v_call: TRBV5-5
cdr3_nt: TGTGCCAGCAGCTTGGCAGGCGTTCGTGGGGAGCAGTACTTC
cdr3_aa: CASSLAGVRGEQYF

clone_size: once
j_call: TRBJ1-1
d_call: NA
v_call: TRBV2
cdr3_nt: TGTGCCAGCTGTTGGGGGCCGCTCGATGAAGCTTTCTTT
cdr3_aa: CASCWGPLDEAFF

clone_size: once
j_call: TRBJ2-7
d_call: TRBD2
v_call: TRBV27
cdr3_nt: TGTGCCAGCAGTTTGCTCAGAGCGGGGGGGCCTTACGAGCAGTACTTC
cdr3_aa: CASSLLRAGGPYEQYF

clone_size: NA
j_call: TRBJ2-5
d_call: TRBD2
v_call: TRBV29-1
cdr3_nt: TGCAGCGTTGGTAGCGGGGGCCAAGAGACCCAGTACTTC
cdr3_aa: CSVGSGGQETQYF

clone_size: NA
j_call: TRBJ2-5
d_call: TRBD2
v_call: TRBV6-4
cdr3_nt: TGTGCCAGCAGCCCCTCGGCGGGGGAAGAGACCCAGTACTTC
cdr3_aa: CASSPSAGEETQYF

clone_size: once
j_call: TRBJ2-7
d_call: NA
v_call: TRBV6-2/TRBV6-3
cdr3_nt: TGTGCCACCAGCGGGACAGGATCCTACGAGCAGTACTTC
cdr3_aa: CATSGTGSYEQYF

clone_size: once
j_call: TRBJ1-2
d_call: NA
v_call: TRBV28
cdr3_nt: TGTGCCAGCAGAAAACAGGGTAGGGCTCGTAGCTACACCTTC
cdr3_aa: CASRKQGRARSYTF

clone_size: NA
j_call: TRBJ2-3
d_call: TRBD2
v_call: TRBV4-2
cdr3_nt: TGTGCCAGCAGCCAACGGAATAGCGGGGGGGGTGCAGATACGCAGTATTTT
cdr3_aa: CASSQRNSGGGADTQYF

clone_size: NA
j_call: TRBJ1-5
d_call: TRBD1
v_call: TRBV4-3
cdr3_nt: TGCGCCAGCAGCCAAGGACAGGGTCTAGAGCCCCAGCATTTT
cdr3_aa: CASSQGQGLEPQHF

clone_size: NA
j_call: TRBJ2-5
d_call: NA
v_call: TRBV12-3/TRBV12-4
cdr3_nt: TGTGCCAGCAGTGTTATCCAAGAGACCCAGTACTTC
cdr3_aa: CASSVIQETQYF

clone_size: NA
j_call: TRBJ1-3
d_call: TRBD1
v_call: TRBV5-1
cdr3_nt: TGCGCCAGCAGCCCCGACCTGCGGGACAGGGCCCGGGGCACCATATATTTT
cdr3_aa: CASSPDLRDRARGTIYF

clone_size: NA
j_call: TRBJ2-7
d_call: NA
v_call: TRBV5-1
cdr3_nt: TGCGCCAGCTCCCAACAGGTTAACTACGAGCAGTACTTC
cdr3_aa: CASSQQVNYEQYF

clone_size: NA
j_call: TRBJ2-5
d_call: NA
v_call: TRBV27
cdr3_nt: TGTGCCAGCAGTTTATCTTGGGGCTCAGAGACCCAGTACTTC
cdr3_aa: CASSLSWGSETQYF

clone_size: NA
j_call: TRBJ2-5
d_call: TRBD1
v_call: TRBV19
cdr3_nt: TGTGCCAGTAGCCTCCGGACAGGGAACGCGAAGACCCAGTACTTC
cdr3_aa: CASSLRTGNAKTQYF

clone_size: few
j_call: TRBJ2-2
d_call: NA
v_call: TRBV7-2
cdr3_nt: TGTGCCAGCAGCTTAGACGTAGACACCGGGGAGCTGTTTTTT
cdr3_aa: CASSLDVDTGELFF

clone_size: NA
j_call: TRBJ1-4
d_call: TRBD1
v_call: TRBV5-1
cdr3_nt: TGCGCCAGCAGCTTGGGGGACAGGGACAACGAAAAACTGTTTTTT
cdr3_aa: CASSLGDRDNEKLFF

clone_size: NA
j_call: TRBJ1-6
d_call: NA
v_call: TRBV11-2
cdr3_nt: TGTGCCAGCAGCTCATCGACAGACCCCATCTCCTATAATTCACCCCTCCACTTT
cdr3_aa: CASSSSTDPISYNSPLHF

clone_size: NA
j_call: TRBJ1-5
d_call: NA
v_call: TRBV5-1
cdr3_nt: TGCGCCAGCAGCTTGGACAGTCATCAGCCCCAGCATTTT
cdr3_aa: CASSLDSHQPQHF

clone_size: once
j_call: TRBJ2-2
d_call: TRBD2
v_call: TRBV5-6
cdr3_nt: TGTGCCAGCAGTTCGCCCGGGGGGGTCGGGGAGCTGTTTTTT
cdr3_aa: CASSSPGGVGELFF

clone_size: NA
j_call: TRBJ2-3
d_call: NA
v_call: TRBV11-2
cdr3_nt: TGTGCCAGCAGCTTATCGGGGGATACAGATACGCAGTATTTT
cdr3_aa: CASSLSGDTDTQYF

clone_size: once
j_call: TRBJ2-2
d_call: NA
v_call: TRBV6-5
cdr3_nt: TGTGCCAGCAGTTACAGGGCGGGCACCGGGGAGCTGTTTTTT
cdr3_aa: CASSYRAGTGELFF

clone_size: NA
j_call: TRBJ2-5
d_call: TRBD1
v_call: TRBV5-1
cdr3_nt: TGCGCCAGCAGCTTTCGTCCGACAGGGGGAGAGACCCAGTACTTC
cdr3_aa: CASSFRPTGGETQYF

clone_size: NA
j_call: TRBJ2-2
d_call: NA
v_call: TRBV3-1/TRBV3-2
cdr3_nt: TGTGCCAGCAAAGGGGCCGGGGAGCTGTTTTTT
cdr3_aa: CASKGAGELFF

clone_size: NA
j_call: TRBJ1-2
d_call: NA
v_call: TRBV7-8
cdr3_nt: TGTGCCAGCAGCTTAGACGTCGAGGGGGCTAACTATGGCTACACCTTC
cdr3_aa: CASSLDVEGANYGYTF

clone_size: NA
j_call: TRBJ2-3
d_call: NA
v_call: TRBV23-1
cdr3_nt: TGCGCCAGCAGTCAAATCCTTGCGTATAGCACAGATACGCAGTATTTT
cdr3_aa: CASSQILAYSTDTQYF

clone_size: NA
j_call: TRBJ2-3
d_call: NA
v_call: TRBV4-1
cdr3_nt: TGCGCCAGCAGCCAAGAAGGAAGCCCGGGGGATACGCAGTATTTT
cdr3_aa: CASSQEGSPGDTQYF

clone_size: NA
j_call: TRBJ1-1
d_call: NA
v_call: TRBV3-1/TRBV3-2
cdr3_nt: TGTGCCAGCAGCCAAGAAGCCCCTGAGGGAGAGACTGAAGCTTTCTTT
cdr3_aa: CASSQEAPEGETEAFF

clone_size: NA
j_call: TRBJ1-1
d_call: TRBD1
v_call: TRBV6-5
cdr3_nt: TGTGCCAGCAGCCGGGACAGAGACACTGAAGCTTTCTTT
cdr3_aa: CASSRDRDTEAFF

clone_size: NA
j_call: TRBJ1-4
d_call: TRBD1
v_call: TRBV6-5
cdr3_nt: TGTGCCAGCAGTTCCTCCGGGACAGGGCTTAAACTGTTTTTT
cdr3_aa: CASSSSGTGLKLFF

clone_size: NA
j_call: TRBJ2-7
d_call: TRBD1
v_call: TRBV2
cdr3_nt: TGTGCCAGCAGGGGACAGGCCTACGAGCAGTACTTC
cdr3_aa: CASRGQAYEQYF

clone_size: NA
j_call: TRBJ2-2
d_call: TRBD1
v_call: TRBV5-1
cdr3_nt: TGCGCCAGCAGCTTCCGGGACAGTTATACCGGGGAGCTGTTTTTT
cdr3_aa: CASSFRDSYTGELFF

clone_size: NA
j_call: TRBJ1-5
d_call: TRBD1
v_call: TRBV7-8
cdr3_nt: TGTGCCAGCAGCGACGACAGGGGCAGGGATCAGCCCCAGCATTTT
cdr3_aa: CASSDDRGRDQPQHF

clone_size: NA
j_call: TRBJ2-7
d_call: NA
v_call: TRBV5-4
cdr3_nt: TGTGCCAGCAGGCAAGGGCAGACGGGGGACGAGCAGTACTTC
cdr3_aa: CASRQGQTGDEQYF

clone_size: NA
j_call: TRBJ1-2
d_call: TRBD1
v_call: TRBV20-1
cdr3_nt: TGCAGTGCTGGACAGGGGCTCGGCTACACCTTC
cdr3_aa: CSAGQGLGYTF

clone_size: NA
j_call: TRBJ2-3
d_call: NA
v_call: TRBV9
cdr3_nt: TGTGCCAGCAGCGTAGTAAGCTCCGATACGCAGTATTTT
cdr3_aa: CASSVVSSDTQYF

clone_size: NA
j_call: TRBJ2-7
d_call: NA
v_call: TRBV5-1
cdr3_nt: TGCGCCAGCAGCCGGAACAATTTCGACAGTGCCTACGAGCAGTACTTC
cdr3_aa: CASSRNNFDSAYEQYF

clone_size: NA
j_call: TRBJ2-2
d_call: TRBD2
v_call: TRBV6-4
cdr3_nt: TGTGCCAGTGCTAGCGGGGCGACCACCGGGGAGCTGTTTTTT
cdr3_aa: CASASGATTGELFF

clone_size: NA
j_call: TRBJ1-3
d_call: NA
v_call: TRBV6-4
cdr3_nt: TGTGCCAGCAGTGACTTTAGTAGTGGAAACACCATATATTTT
cdr3_aa: CASSDFSSGNTIYF

clone_size: NA
j_call: TRBJ2-3
d_call: TRBD2
v_call: TRBV5-1
cdr3_nt: TGCGCCAGCAGCACCACTAGCGGGGGGGCCTTGAGCACAGATACGCAGTATTTT
cdr3_aa: CASSTTSGGALSTDTQYF

clone_size: NA
j_call: TRBJ2-7
d_call: NA
v_call: TRBV6-5
cdr3_nt: TGTGCCTCAACCCCCCTAGTGGAGCAGTACTTC
cdr3_aa: CASTPLVEQYF

clone_size: NA
j_call: TRBJ1-3
d_call: NA
v_call: TRBV30
cdr3_nt: TGTGCCTGGAGTTCGGTCTCTGGAAACACCATATATTTT
cdr3_aa: CAWSSVSGNTIYF

clone_size: NA
j_call: TRBJ1-2
d_call: TRBD1
v_call: TRBV11-3
cdr3_nt: TGTGCCAGCAGCTTAGAGGTTGGGGCAGGGGGCCGGAGGCGGGAACGTGGCTACACCTTC
cdr3_aa: CASSLEVGAGGRRRERGYTF

clone_size: NA
j_call: TRBJ2-2
d_call: TRBD2
v_call: TRBV6-1
cdr3_nt: TGTGCCAGCAGGGAAGCGGGGGGGCCGAACACCGGGGAGCTGTTTTTT
cdr3_aa: CASREAGGPNTGELFF

clone_size: NA
j_call: TRBJ1-4
d_call: NA
v_call: TRBV30
cdr3_nt: TGTGCCTGGAGTGTTTATGCGGTGACTAATGAAAAACTGTTTTTT
cdr3_aa: CAWSVYAVTNEKLFF

clone_size: NA
j_call: TRBJ2-3
d_call: NA
v_call: TRBV4-1
cdr3_nt: TGCGCTAGCAGCCAAGAAGGAGGATACGGCACAGATACGCAGTATTTT
cdr3_aa: CASSQEGGYGTDTQYF

clone_size: NA
j_call: TRBJ1-4
d_call: NA
v_call: TRBV30
cdr3_nt: TGTGCCTGGACCGGTGGCAGGGCCGAAAAACTGTTTTTT
cdr3_aa: CAWTGGRAEKLFF

clone_size: NA
j_call: TRBJ1-2
d_call: TRBD1
v_call: TRBV28
cdr3_nt: TGTGCCAGCAGTTTACAGGGACAGGGCGGCTATGGCTACACCTTC
cdr3_aa: CASSLQGQGGYGYTF

clone_size: NA
j_call: TRBJ1-4
d_call: NA
v_call: TRBV11-2
cdr3_nt: TGTGCCAGCAGCTTAGTTGGGGCCGGCGCTAATGAAAAACTGTTTTTT
cdr3_aa: CASSLVGAGANEKLFF

clone_size: NA
j_call: TRBJ1-1
d_call: TRBD1
v_call: TRBV7-2
cdr3_nt: TGTGCCAGCAGCTTTCCGGAAAGGGACAGCCGAACTGAAGCTTTCTTT
cdr3_aa: CASSFPERDSRTEAFF

clone_size: NA
j_call: TRBJ2-2
d_call: TRBD2
v_call: TRBV24-1
cdr3_nt: TGTGCCACCAGTGATTTGACTAGCGGGGGCACCGGGGAGCTGTTTTTT
cdr3_aa: CATSDLTSGGTGELFF

clone_size: NA
j_call: TRBJ2-3
d_call: TRBD1
v_call: TRBV6-6
cdr3_nt: TGTGCCAGCAGACAAGGGACAGGGAGGACAGATACGCAGTATTTT
cdr3_aa: CASRQGTGRTDTQYF

clone_size: many
j_call: TRBJ1-3
d_call: TRBD1
v_call: TRBV7-2
cdr3_nt: TGTGCCAGCAGCCGCAAGGGACAGGGGCTAAACACCATATATTTT
cdr3_aa: CASSRKGQGLNTIYF

clone_size: few
j_call: TRBJ1-2
d_call: NA
v_call: TRBV12-3/TRBV12-4
cdr3_nt: TGTGCCAGCAGTTTGGTACTGACTTATGGCTACACCTTC
cdr3_aa: CASSLVLTYGYTF

clone_size: NA
j_call: TRBJ2-1
d_call: TRBD2
v_call: TRBV4-3
cdr3_nt: TGCGCCAGCAGCAGAAGACCCGGGGGGGACGAGCAGTTCTTC
cdr3_aa: CASSRRPGGDEQFF